This T cell receptor beta chain was captured in a study of radiotherapy plus CTLA-4 blockade in lung cancer. Turning to the study itself: Objective responses were recorded in about a sixth of patients, with disease control recorded in 25% to 40%.

Points from the study as a whole: Early blood T cell clone dynamics reportedly forecast response best, with interferon-beta.

This clone was seen only a few times. Its antigen remains unidentified. V shed 5 bases and J shed 0 bases, with 7 bases lying between them. The CDR3 contains 13 residues. In germline, CDR1 is SGHTA, CDR2 FQGTGA. Libraries were prepared by immunoSEQ multiplex PCR; TCRdb keeps only in-frame clonotypes and omits some of them. Of about 120,000 clones in the sample, more than 80% are singletons; the top ten hold under 8%. The receptor was derived from a human donor with non-small cell lung cancer that progressed on radiotherapy plus ipilimumab. The material was peripheral blood, obtained from a patient treated with radiotherapy plus ipilimumab. The chain joins TRBV7-3 to TRBJ1-1; D gene unclear. CDR3 loop: CASSTQMNTEAFF. CDR3 nucleotides: TGTGCCAGCAGCACACAGATGAACACTGAAGCTTTCTTT.